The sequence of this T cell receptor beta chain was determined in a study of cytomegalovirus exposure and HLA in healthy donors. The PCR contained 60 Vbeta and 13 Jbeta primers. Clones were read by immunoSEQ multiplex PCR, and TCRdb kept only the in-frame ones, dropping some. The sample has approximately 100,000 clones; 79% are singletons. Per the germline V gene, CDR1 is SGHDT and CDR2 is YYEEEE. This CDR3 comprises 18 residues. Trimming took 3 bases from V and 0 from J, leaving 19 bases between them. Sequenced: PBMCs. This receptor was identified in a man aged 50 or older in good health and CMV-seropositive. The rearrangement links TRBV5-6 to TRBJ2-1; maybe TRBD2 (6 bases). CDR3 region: CASSWARGGKSSYNEQFF. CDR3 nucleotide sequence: TGTGCCAGCAGCTGGGCACGGGGCGGGAAGAGCTCCTACAATGAGCAGTTCTTC.